This T cell receptor (beta chain) was sequenced for a study of identical twins. Study conclusions and caveats: Twin sharing of out-of-frame TCR alpha was underestimated by models in monozygotic pairs.

This clonotype was observed a few times. What it binds is unknown. V dropped 3 bases and J dropped 0 bases, with 9 bases sitting between them. CDR1 is SGHRS, CDR2 YFSETQ, per germline. The CDR3 length is 14 residues. TCRdb used MiXCR to reprocess the 5' RACE reads, holding one entry per CDR3 protein. The sample lists fewer than 900,000 distinct CDR3 sequences, around a sixth occurring once. These data were likewise used in another study, on T cells expressing NK-cell markers.

Sequencing input: PBMCs. The sequence was collected from a woman younger than 35 in good health. V is TRBV5-1 and J is TRBJ1-1; possible D gene TRBD1, 6 bases. The CDR3 bases are TGCGCCAGCAGCTCAGGGGCATTGAACACTGAAGCTTTCTTT. It is translated as CASSSGALNTEAFF.